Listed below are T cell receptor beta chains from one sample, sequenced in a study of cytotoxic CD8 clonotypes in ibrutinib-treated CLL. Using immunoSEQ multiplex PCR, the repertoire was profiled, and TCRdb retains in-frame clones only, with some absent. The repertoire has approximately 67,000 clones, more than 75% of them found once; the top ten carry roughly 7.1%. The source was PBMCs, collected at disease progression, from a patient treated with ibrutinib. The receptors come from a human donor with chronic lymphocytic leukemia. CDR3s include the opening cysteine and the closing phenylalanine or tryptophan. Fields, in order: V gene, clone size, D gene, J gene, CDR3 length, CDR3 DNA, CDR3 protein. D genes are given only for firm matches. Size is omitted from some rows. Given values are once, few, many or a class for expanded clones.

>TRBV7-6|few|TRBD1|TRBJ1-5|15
TGTGCCAGCAGCCCCGGGACAGGGGGCGGGCAGCCCCAGCATTTT
CASSPGTGGGQPQHF
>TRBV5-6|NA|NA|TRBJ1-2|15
TGTGCCAGCAGCTTTTCAACACCGACACAGGCGGGCTACACCTTC
CASSFSTPTQAGYTF
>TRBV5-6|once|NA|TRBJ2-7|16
TGTGCCAGCAGCTTATTCGGGACTCCTCGGGCGTCCGAGCAGTACTTC
CASSLFGTPRASEQYF
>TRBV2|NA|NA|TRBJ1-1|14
TGTGCCAGCAGTGTGGGGATTACAAACACTGAAGCTTTCTTT
CASSVGITNTEAFF
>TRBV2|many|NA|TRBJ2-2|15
TGTGCCAGTGGGGGCGACAGAGAGAACACCGGGGAGCTGTTTTTT
CASGGDRENTGELFF
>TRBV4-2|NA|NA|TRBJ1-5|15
TGTGCCAGCAGCCAAGAGTACAGGGCCAATCAGCCCCAGCATTTT
CASSQEYRANQPQHF
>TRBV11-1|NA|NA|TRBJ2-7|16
TGTGCCAGCAGCTTACGGACCTCAAGGAGCTCCTACGAGCAGTACTTC
CASSLRTSRSSYEQYF
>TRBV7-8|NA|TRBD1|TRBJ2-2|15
TGTGCCAGCAGCCAACGGACAGGGGGTACCGGGGAGCTGTTTTTT
CASSQRTGGTGELFF
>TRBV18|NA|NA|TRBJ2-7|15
TGTGCCAGCTCACCACCGTCCTTGAGCGTCTACGAGCAGTACTTC
CASSPPSLSVYEQYF
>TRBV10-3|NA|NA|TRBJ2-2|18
TGTGCCACCTCAACACTCTTTTTAGGGGTTGAGAACACCGGGGAGCTGTTTTTT
CATSTLFLGVENTGELFF
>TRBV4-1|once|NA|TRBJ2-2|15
TGCGCCAGCAGCCAACCCTCGGGTAGGCGCGGGGAGCTGTTTTTT
CASSQPSGRRGELFF
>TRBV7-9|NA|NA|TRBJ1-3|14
TGTGCCAGCAGCTTAAGGGGCTCTGGAAACACCATATATTTT
CASSLRGSGNTIYF
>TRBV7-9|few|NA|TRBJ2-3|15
TGTGCCAGCAGCTTAGTGGGGGCGCTTAAAGATACGCAGTATTTT
CASSLVGALKDTQYF
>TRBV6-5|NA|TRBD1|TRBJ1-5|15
TGTGCCAGCAGTCAGGGGACAGGGGGAACACAGCCCCAGCATTTT
CASSQGTGGTQPQHF
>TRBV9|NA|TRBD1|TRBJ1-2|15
TGTGCCAGCAGCCCCGTGACAGGGAGTAGCTATGGCTACACCTTC
CASSPVTGSSYGYTF
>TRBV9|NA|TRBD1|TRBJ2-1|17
TGTGCCAGCACCAACGATCCCGGGACAGGAACCTACAATGAGCAGTTCTTC
CASTNDPGTGTYNEQFF
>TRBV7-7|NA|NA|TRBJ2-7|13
TGTGCCAGCAGCCCATGGACTAACTACGAGCAGTACTTC
CASSPWTNYEQYF
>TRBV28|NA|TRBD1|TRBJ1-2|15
TGTGCCAGCAGCCCGAGGACAGGGGGGCACTATGGCTACACCTTC
CASSPRTGGHYGYTF
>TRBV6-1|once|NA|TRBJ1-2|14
TGTGCCAGCAGTGGGAGATCAGGGACCGGGGGCTACACCTTC
CASSGRSGTGGYTF
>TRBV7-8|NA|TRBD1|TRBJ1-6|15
TGTGCCAGCAGCTTTCCGGGACAGGGACCCTCACCCCTCCACTTT
CASSFPGQGPSPLHF
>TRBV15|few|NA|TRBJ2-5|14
TGTGCCACCAGGTCGAGCGATTATCAAGAGACCCAGTACTTC
CATRSSDYQETQYF
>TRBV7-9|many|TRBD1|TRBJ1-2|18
TGTGCCAGCAGCTTAGTCTCCGAGGACAGGGGGCTAGGTTGGGGCTACACCTTC
CASSLVSEDRGLGWGYTF
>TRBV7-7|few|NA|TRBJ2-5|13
TGTGCCAGCAGCTTAGCAGGGGCGGAGACCCAGTACTTC
CASSLAGAETQYF
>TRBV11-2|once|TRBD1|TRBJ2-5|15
TGTGCCAGCAGCTTGGTAGGGGGCGCTTCAGAGACCCAGTACTTC
CASSLVGGASETQYF
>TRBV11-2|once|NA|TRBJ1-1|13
TGTGCCAGCAGCTTAGATCGGAACCCTGAAGCTTTCTTT
CASSLDRNPEAFF
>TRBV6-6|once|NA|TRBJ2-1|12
TGTGCCAGCAGTTACGCCCCTGGGGAGCAGTTCTTC
CASSYAPGEQFF
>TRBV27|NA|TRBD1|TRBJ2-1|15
TGTGCCAGCGCTAGGGGACAGGGGTCCTACAATGAGCAGTTCTTC
CASARGQGSYNEQFF
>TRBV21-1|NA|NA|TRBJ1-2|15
TGTGCCAGCAGCAAAGGAGGCCAGGGCTTCTATGGCTACACCTTC
CASSKGGQGFYGYTF
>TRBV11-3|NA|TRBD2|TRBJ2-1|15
TGTGCCAGCAGCCCGGGGGGGCCCTCGAACAATGAGCAGTTCTTC
CASSPGGPSNNEQFF
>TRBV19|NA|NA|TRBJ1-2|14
TGTGCCAGTAGTATAAGTAAGGCAAGCTATGGCTACACCTTC
CASSISKASYGYTF
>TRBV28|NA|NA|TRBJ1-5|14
TGTGCCAGCAGCCCCGGACGGAGAAATCAGCCCCAGCATTTT
CASSPGRRNQPQHF
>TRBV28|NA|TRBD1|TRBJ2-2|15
TGTGCCAGCAGTTGGGGGCAGGGGGACACCGGGGAGCTGTTTTTT
CASSWGQGDTGELFF
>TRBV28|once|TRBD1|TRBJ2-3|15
TGTGCCAGCACCCAGGGGGCCCGGCCGACAGATGCGCAGTATTTT
CASTQGARPTDAQYF
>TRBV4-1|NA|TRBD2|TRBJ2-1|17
TGCGCCAGCAGCCCTCCCCGGGGGGCGGGGGGTCGGCAGGAGCAGTTCTTC
CASSPPRGAGGRQEQFF
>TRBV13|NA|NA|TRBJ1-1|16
TGTGCCAGCAGCCCAAAACCGGGACAACAGAACACTGAAGCTTTCTTT
CASSPKPGQQNTEAFF
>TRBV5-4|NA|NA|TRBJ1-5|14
TGTGCCAGCAGCGACCGGGGCAGCCATCAGCCCCAGCATTTT
CASSDRGSHQPQHF
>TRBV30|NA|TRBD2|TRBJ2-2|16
TGTGCCTGGAGTGGTGTAGTAGCGGGAGACGGCGGGGAGCTGTTTTTT
CAWSGVVAGDGGELFF
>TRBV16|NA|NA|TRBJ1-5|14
TGTGCCAGCTCCAGGGCCGAGCCGGGTCAGCCCCAGCATTTT
CASSRAEPGQPQHF
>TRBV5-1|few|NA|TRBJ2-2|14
TGCGCCAGCAGCTTGGGCAGGGAGGCCGGGGAGCTGTTTTTT
CASSLGREAGELFF
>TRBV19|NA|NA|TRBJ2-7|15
TGTGCCAGTAGTATCGGTCAGGGCATTTCCTACGAGCAGTACTTC
CASSIGQGISYEQYF
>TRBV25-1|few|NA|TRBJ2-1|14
TGTGCCACCTACCGGGACACCCCACAACTAGACCAGTTCTTC
CATYRDTPQLDQFF
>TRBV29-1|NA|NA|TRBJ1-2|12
TGCAGCGTCCTTATGGACCTGAGTGGCTACACCTTC
CSVLMDLSGYTF
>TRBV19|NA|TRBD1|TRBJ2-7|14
TGTGCCAGTATGACCGGGACAGGAGGCTACGAGCAGTACTTC
CASMTGTGGYEQYF
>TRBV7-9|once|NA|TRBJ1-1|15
TGTGCCAGCAGCGAGGGGGGACATCCGAACACTGAAGCTTTCTTT
CASSEGGHPNTEAFF
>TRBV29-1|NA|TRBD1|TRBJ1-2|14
TGCAGCGTTACGGGTCAGGGGGTTGCAAATGGCTACACCTTC
CSVTGQGVANGYTF
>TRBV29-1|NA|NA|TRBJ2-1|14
TGCAGCGCTTCTTTGGCGGGATACTACAATGAGCAGTTCTTC
CSASLAGYYNEQFF
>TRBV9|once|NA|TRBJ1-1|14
TGTGCCAGCAGCCCCACAGGGTTGAACACTGAAGCTTTCTTT
CASSPTGLNTEAFF
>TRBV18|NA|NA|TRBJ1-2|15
TGTGCCAGCTCACCACTCGAGGACAGCCAAGGAGGCTACACCTTC
CASSPLEDSQGGYTF
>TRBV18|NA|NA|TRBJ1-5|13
TGTGCCAGCTCACGCGGGGGCAATCAGCCCCAGCATTTT
CASSRGGNQPQHF
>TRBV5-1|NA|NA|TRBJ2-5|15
TGCGCCAGCAGCTACCTAGGACAGCTCCAAGAGACCCAGTACTTC
CASSYLGQLQETQYF
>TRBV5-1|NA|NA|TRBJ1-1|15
TGCGCCAGCAGCTTGGCAGGGGAAGGGGGCACTGAAGCTTTCTTT
CASSLAGEGGTEAFF
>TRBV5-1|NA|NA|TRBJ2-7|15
TGCGCCAGCAGCTTGGGGGGCGGAGGAGCCTACGAGCAGTACTTC
CASSLGGGGAYEQYF
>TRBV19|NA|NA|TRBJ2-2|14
TGTGCCTCAAGGGGCAGGGGGAACACCGGGGAGCTGTTTTTT
CASRGRGNTGELFF
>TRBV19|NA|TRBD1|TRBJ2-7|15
TGTGCCAGTAGTACCGGGACAGGGCTCTCCTACGAGCAGTACTTC
CASSTGTGLSYEQYF
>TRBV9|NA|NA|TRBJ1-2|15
TGTGCCAGCAGCGCGAGAACAGACAATGCGGTTGGCTACACCTTC
CASSARTDNAVGYTF
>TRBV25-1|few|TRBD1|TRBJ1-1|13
TGTGCCAGCACAACAGGGGGCGGCACTGAAGCTTTCTTT
CASTTGGGTEAFF